A few counts support the clone carrying this T cell receptor (beta chain). Its specificity is unknown. Alongside a J-beta primer mix, a sample-barcoded 5' primer served in a second PCR lasting roughly 7 to 11 cycles. MiXCR was run by TCRdb on the 5' RACE reads, yielding one entry per CDR3 protein. This sample has around 320,000 distinct CDR3 sequences; around 30% occur once, and the top ten carry 25% to 30%. This sample is part of a study of blood T cells in healthy people across ages. Findings of the study overall: Diversity estimates drawn from one million T cells were deemed underestimates.

The CDR3 is made up of 14 amino acids. Germline V gene data show CDR1 as SGHAT and CDR2 as FQNNGV. The ends were cut back, 7 bases at V and 5 bases at J, with 17 bases in the middle. The clonotype was recovered from a woman aged 70 to 79 in good health. The source material was blood. The rearrangement uses TRBV11-2 and TRBJ2-5; D could derive from TRBD1 or TRBD2 (5 bases each). CDR3 bases: TGTGCCAGCATGACGACTGGGGGTCGCGAGACCCAGTACTTC. Translating it yields CASMTTGGRETQYF.